This T cell receptor (beta chain) is from a study of B cell selection in AIRE deficiency. Study findings and constraints: Roughly 31% of healthy-shared Treg sequences were found among patient Tconv cells. Of a few thousand shared Treg TCRbeta sequences, about 30% were healthy-only, approximately 9% patient-only.

CD4+CD127+ cells were sorted as the conventional CD4 T cells. Remarks on this clone: Its specificity is unknown.

Here immunoSEQ multiplex PCR was the method, and the copy in TCRdb shows in-frame clones only, minus some. The repertoire has fewer than 25,000 clones, 90% to 97% of them found once; the top ten carry less than 0.2%. Unmatched junction bases numbered 4, after V lost 4 bases and J lost 4 bases. CDR1 PRHDT and CDR2 FYEKMQ come from the germline V gene (reference sequence). CDR3 length: 15 residues. The receptor was derived from a human donor in good health. The chain couples TRBV13 to TRBJ2-5, with 12 positions matching TRBD2. Sequenced input: CD4+CD127+ conventional T cells sorted from PBMCs. The CDR3 region has the DNA TGTGCCAGCAGCTCCGGACTAGCGGGGACAGAGACCCAGTACTTC. Translating it yields CASSSGLAGTETQYF. The variable domain in full, completed from reference TRBV13 and TRBJ2-5, reads AAGVIQSPRHLIKEKRETATLKCYPIPRHDTVYWYQQGPGQDPQFLISFYEKMQSDKGSIPDRFSAQQFSDYHSELNMSSLELGDSALYFCASSSGLAGTETQYFGPGTRLLVL.